This entry is about one T cell receptor beta chain. Clinical histories supplied by participants themselves formed the basis of cohort assignment. Each recovered donor of Cohort 3 presented with two negative PCRs, clearance, or symptom resolution. This record belongs to a study of blood T cell repertoires in COVID-19. About the study: The analysed material was cDNA or gDNA that came from T cells, B-cell-depleted T cells, or PBMCs.

Study processing details: Amplification from reference gene primers served as the basis for estimated nucleated cell counts. Clones were sequenced by immunoSEQ multiplex PCR, and TCRdb holds only the in-frame ones, with some missing. The V and J calls and clone size were taken over from that table, and D and trimming were inferred from the DNA. The top ten clones hold approximately 0.65% of a sample with about 440,000 clones, 90% of them seen once. This clonotype originated in a man younger than 30 who had recovered from COVID-19. The sample comprised PBMCs or T cells enriched from blood (not recorded which).

The DNA of the CDR3 is TGTGCCAGCAGTTACGCCAGATACGAGCAGTACTTC. The encoded protein is CASSYARYEQYF. J is TRBJ2-7 and V is TRBV6-2 or TRBV6-3; D is uncertain. V lost 2 bases to trimming and J lost 4 bases, with 6 bases between them. Germline CDR1 reads MNHEY; CDR2 reads SVGEGT. The CDR3 runs 12 residues.